This TCR beta chain was identified during a study of shared clonotypes between healthy human individuals. Cells designated naive CD8 were CD45RO-negative and were positively selected for CCR7, with terminally differentiated effector memory CD45RA+ cells excluded. The study drew its donors from healthy HIV-negative adults without recent acute infections or vaccinations. Whole-study findings and limits: Relative to memory subsets, naive subsets generally showed larger estimated richness. Owing to a small donor count, the genetic and exposure-history diversity represented was limited. Rarefaction showed that sequencing of sorted subsets was incomplete (despite large depth).

This clone is a singleton in its sample. Its specificity is unknown. The V and J ends lost 0 bases and 6 bases respectively, with 12 bases between them. The CDR3 runs to 15 residues. The germline CDR1 and CDR2 sequences are LGHNT and FRNRAP. Sequencing used immunoSEQ multiplex PCR; TCRdb keeps in-frame clones, though not all of them. The sample lists over 2,000,000 clones, about 93% occurring once. The chain has TRBV12-5 and TRBJ2-1; D gene ambiguous. This TCR derives from a young man in good health. Some clones in this sample may be carry-over from other donors' samples. The specimen was naive CD8+ T cells from PBMCs. The CDR3 coding sequence is TGTGCTAGTGGTTTGGTAAGCGTCAGATCCAATGAGCAGTTCTTC. Protein sequence: CASGLVSVRSNEQFF.